This T cell receptor beta chain was recorded in a study of blood T cell repertoires in COVID-19. Whole-study context: Acute-phase and convalescent COVID-19 samples originated in the United States, Italy and Spain.

The CDR3 consists of 16 residues. Germline values: CDR1 SGHAT, CDR2 FQNNGV. Trimming pared 1 base from V and 0 bases from J, leaving 11 bases between. In the original workflow: Estimates of nucleated cell counts were drawn from the amplification of reference gene primers. The protocol was immunoSEQ multiplex PCR, while the TCRdb copy is restricted to in-frame clones and leaves out a portion. V and J calls plus clone size are reproduced from that table; the DNA served to infer D and trimming. The table includes some 150,000 clones, around 89% detected once. This receptor was identified in a middle-aged woman with acute or convalescent COVID-19. Sequencing was done on a sample of peripheral blood. V gene TRBV11-2 combines with J gene TRBJ2-3, with D perhaps TRBD2 (5 bases). CDR3 coding DNA: TGTGCCAGCAGCTTAGGGACTGGTCCTAGCACAGATACGCAGTATTTT. It is translated as CASSLGTGPSTDTQYF.